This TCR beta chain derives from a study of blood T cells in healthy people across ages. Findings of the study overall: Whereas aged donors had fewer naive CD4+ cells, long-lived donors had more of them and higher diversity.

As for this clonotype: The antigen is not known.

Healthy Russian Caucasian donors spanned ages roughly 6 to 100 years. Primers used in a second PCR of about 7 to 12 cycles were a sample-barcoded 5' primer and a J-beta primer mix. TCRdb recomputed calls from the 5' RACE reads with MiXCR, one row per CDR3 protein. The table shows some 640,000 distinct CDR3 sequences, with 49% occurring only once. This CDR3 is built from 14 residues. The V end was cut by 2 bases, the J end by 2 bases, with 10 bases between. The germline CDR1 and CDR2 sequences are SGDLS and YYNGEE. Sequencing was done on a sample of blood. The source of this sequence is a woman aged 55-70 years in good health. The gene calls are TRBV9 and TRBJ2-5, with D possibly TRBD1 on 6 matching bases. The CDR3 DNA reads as TGTGCCAGCAGCGTCGACAGGTTTCAAGAGACCCAGTACTTC. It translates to CASSVDRFQETQYF.